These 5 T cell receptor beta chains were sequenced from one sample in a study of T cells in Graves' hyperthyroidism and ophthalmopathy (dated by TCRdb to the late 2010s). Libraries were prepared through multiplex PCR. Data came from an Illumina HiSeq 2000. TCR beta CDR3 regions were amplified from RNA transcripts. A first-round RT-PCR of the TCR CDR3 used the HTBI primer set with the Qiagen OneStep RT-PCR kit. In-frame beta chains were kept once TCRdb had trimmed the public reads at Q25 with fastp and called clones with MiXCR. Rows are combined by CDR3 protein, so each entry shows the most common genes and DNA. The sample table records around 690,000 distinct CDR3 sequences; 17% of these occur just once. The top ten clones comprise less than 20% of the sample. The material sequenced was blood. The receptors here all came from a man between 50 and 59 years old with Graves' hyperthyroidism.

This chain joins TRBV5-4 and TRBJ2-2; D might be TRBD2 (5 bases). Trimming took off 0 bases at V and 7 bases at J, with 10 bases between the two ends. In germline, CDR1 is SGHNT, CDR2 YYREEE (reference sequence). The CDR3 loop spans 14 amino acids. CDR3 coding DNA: TGTGCCAGCAGCTTGGAACTACGGGGCGGGGAGCTGTTTTTT. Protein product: CASSLELRGGELFF.

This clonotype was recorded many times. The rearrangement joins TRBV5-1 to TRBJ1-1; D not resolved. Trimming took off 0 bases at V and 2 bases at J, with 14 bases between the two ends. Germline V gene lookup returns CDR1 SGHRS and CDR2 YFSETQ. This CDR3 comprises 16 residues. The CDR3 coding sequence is TGCGCCAGCAGCTTGGCCCCCCGGACGGCTAACACTGAAGCTTTCTTT. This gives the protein CASSLAPRTANTEAFF.

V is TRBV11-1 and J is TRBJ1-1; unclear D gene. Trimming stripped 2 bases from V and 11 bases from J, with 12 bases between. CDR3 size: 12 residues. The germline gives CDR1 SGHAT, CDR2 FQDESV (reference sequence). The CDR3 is CASSLRNTQAFF. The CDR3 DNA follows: TGTGCCAGCAGCTTACGGAACACTCAGGCTTTCTTT.

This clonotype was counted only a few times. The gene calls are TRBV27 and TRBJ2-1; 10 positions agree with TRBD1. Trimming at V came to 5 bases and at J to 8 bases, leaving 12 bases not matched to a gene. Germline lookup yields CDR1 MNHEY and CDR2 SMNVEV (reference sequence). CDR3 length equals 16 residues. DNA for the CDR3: TGTGCCAGCAGTGGCCCGGGACAGGGGACTGGGGATGAGCAGTTCTTC. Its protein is CASSGPGQGTGDEQFF.

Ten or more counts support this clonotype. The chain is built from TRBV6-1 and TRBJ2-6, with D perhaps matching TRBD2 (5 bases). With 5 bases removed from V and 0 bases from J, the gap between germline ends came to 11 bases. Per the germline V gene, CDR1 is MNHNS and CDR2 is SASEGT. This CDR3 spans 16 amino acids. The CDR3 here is CASSYTDFSGANVLTF. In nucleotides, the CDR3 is TGTGCCAGCAGTTACACGGACTTCTCTGGGGCCAACGTCCTGACTTTC.